This T cell receptor (beta chain) appears in the sequencing data of a study of post-analysis software for immune sequencing data. Overall study context: The disease courses covered relapsing-remitting, secondary progressive and progressive-relapsing multiple sclerosis. Study-level points and caveats: Relative to controls, patients had several TRBV segments at higher frequency, with TRBV5-6, TRBV5-1 and TRBV20-1 among these. Strong same-batch co-clustering of samples appeared with F measure clustering. Controls had significantly higher normalized Chao1 diversity than multiple sclerosis patients.

CDR3 length: 15 residues. The V and J ends lost 1 base and 3 bases, in that order; junction bases with no gene match: 4. The germline CDR1 and CDR2 sequences are MNHEY and SMNVEV (reference sequence). Built from TCR beta cDNA, the libraries had unique molecular identifiers in them. TCRdb reprocessed the PCR reads with MiXCR, giving one entry per CDR3 protein. Of approximately 460,000 distinct CDR3 sequences in the sample, over 35% are singletons; the top ten hold roughly 12%. This clonotype appeared a few times. The antigen is not known. The chain links TRBV27 to TRBJ2-7; TRBD2 matches 9 bases. Material: blood. This TCR derives from a girl aged 10 to 17 with multiple sclerosis. Here the CDR3 DNA reads TGTGCCAGCAGTTTATGGGCTAGCGGGGACTACGAGCAGTACTTC. Translating it yields CASSLWASGDYEQYF.